The rows below give T cell receptor beta chains drawn from one sample of a study of cytomegalovirus exposure and HLA in healthy donors. Some clones are missing from TCRdb's copy, which holds only in-frame ones; the method was immunoSEQ multiplex PCR. The sample consists of around 50,000 clones, roughly 76% of them appearing once. Sequenced input: PBMCs. The receptors were sampled from a man aged 25-45 years in good health and CMV-seronegative. The CDR3 runs from the conserved cysteine through the conserved F or W. Each record gives: V gene, J gene, D gene, clone size, CDR3 DNA, CDR3 protein. D genes are given only for firm matches. Part of the rows lack a size; the others show once, few, many or a class for expanded clones.

V: TRBV6-1; J: TRBJ2-7; D: TRBD2; size: once; DNA: TGTGCCAGCACCACTAGCGGGAGTTACTCCTACGAGCAGTACTTC; CDR3: CASTTSGSYSYEQYF
V: TRBV19; J: TRBJ2-7; D: TRBD2; size: -; DNA: TGTGCCAGTAGTTCGGTTGGCCTAGCGGGAGCTGAGCAGTACTTC; CDR3: CASSSVGLAGAEQYF
V: TRBV9; J: TRBJ2-5; D: TRBD2; size: -; DNA: TGTGCCAGCGGGCGGGGGGGGCGGAGTCAAGAGACCCAGTACTTC; CDR3: CASGRGGRSQETQYF
V: TRBV7-2; J: TRBJ2-6; D: -; size: -; DNA: TGTGCCAGCAGCCTCCGGTCCGAGGGGGTTTGGTCTGGGGCCAACGTCCTGACTTTC; CDR3: CASSLRSEGVWSGANVLTF
V: TRBV7-2; J: TRBJ1-1; D: TRBD1; size: -; DNA: TGTGCCAGCAGCTCACGGGACAGCCTATGGACTGAAGCTTTCTTT; CDR3: CASSSRDSLWTEAFF
V: TRBV30; J: TRBJ1-2; D: -; size: -; DNA: TGTGCCTGGAGTGTAATGGGCCTCTTTCGGTTTGGCTACACCTTC; CDR3: CAWSVMGLFRFGYTF
V: TRBV19; J: TRBJ2-7; D: -; size: once; DNA: TGTGCCAGTAGCATGAGGACAATGGGGGAGCAGTACTTC; CDR3: CASSMRTMGEQYF
V: TRBV9; J: TRBJ1-5; D: TRBD1; size: -; DNA: TGTGCCAGCAGCGTAGGGGACAGGGGGCCACAGCCCCAGCATTTT; CDR3: CASSVGDRGPQPQHF
V: TRBV7-6; J: TRBJ1-4; D: TRBD1; size: -; DNA: TGTGCCAGCAGCTTGGGGACAGTCGCCAATGAAAAACTGTTTTTT; CDR3: CASSLGTVANEKLFF
V: TRBV5-1; J: TRBJ2-5; D: -; size: -; DNA: TGCGCCAGCAGCCGCCGGGAGAAAGAGACCCAGTACTTC; CDR3: CASSRREKETQYF
V: TRBV18; J: TRBJ2-2; D: TRBD1; size: -; DNA: TGTGCCAGCTCATCGGCCCGGGACAGCAACACCGGGGAGCTGTTTTTT; CDR3: CASSSARDSNTGELFF
V: TRBV10-1; J: TRBJ1-3; D: -; size: -; DNA: TGCGCCAGCAGTGACAGGGGCACTGGAAACACCATATATTTT; CDR3: CASSDRGTGNTIYF
V: TRBV5-1; J: TRBJ2-2; D: -; size: -; DNA: TGCGCCAGCAGCTTATCGGGGTCCGGGGAGCTGTTTTTT; CDR3: CASSLSGSGELFF
V: TRBV6-5; J: TRBJ1-1; D: -; size: -; DNA: TGTGCCAGCAGTGGACAGTGGAACACTGAAGCTTTCTTT; CDR3: CASSGQWNTEAFF
V: TRBV5-6; J: TRBJ1-2; D: -; size: -; DNA: TGTGCCAGCAGATCTTCCCAAGAGTATGGCTACACCTTC; CDR3: CASRSSQEYGYTF
V: TRBV6-5; J: TRBJ1-3; D: -; size: -; DNA: TGTGCCAGCAGTTACTCATACGAGGGAAACACCATATATTTT; CDR3: CASSYSYEGNTIYF
V: TRBV25-1; J: TRBJ2-7; D: TRBD2; size: once; DNA: TGTGCCAGCAGTGCGGGACTAGCGAGCTACGAGCAGTACTTC; CDR3: CASSAGLASYEQYF
V: TRBV4-1; J: TRBJ1-1; D: -; size: -; DNA: TGCGCCAGCAGCCAAGAGTTACAGGGTGGGTACACTGAAGCTTTCTTT; CDR3: CASSQELQGGYTEAFF
V: TRBV11-2; J: TRBJ2-7; D: TRBD2; size: -; DNA: TGTGCCAGCAGCTTAGTCCCAGCGGGGTACGAGCAGTACTTC; CDR3: CASSLVPAGYEQYF
V: TRBV6-6; J: TRBJ2-3; D: TRBD1; size: -; DNA: TGTGCCAGCAGTTACCGGGACAGTAGCACAGATACGCAGTATTTT; CDR3: CASSYRDSSTDTQYF
V: TRBV7-9; J: TRBJ2-1; D: -; size: -; DNA: TGTTCCAGCAGCTTATCTAGCCCTGAGCAGTTCTTC; CDR3: CSSSLSSPEQFF
V: TRBV7-7; J: TRBJ2-3; D: -; size: -; DNA: TGTGCCAGCAGCCGATTAGTTACAGATACGCAGTATTTT; CDR3: CASSRLVTDTQYF
V: TRBV7-9; J: TRBJ2-1; D: TRBD2; size: -; DNA: TGTGCCAGCAGCCCCGGACTAGCGGGAGGTTCCTCCTACAATGAGCAGTTCTTC; CDR3: CASSPGLAGGSSYNEQFF
V: TRBV5-5; J: TRBJ2-1; D: TRBD2; size: once; DNA: TGTGCCAGCAGCTTGGGACTAGCGGGGTCCTACAATGAGCAGTTCTTC; CDR3: CASSLGLAGSYNEQFF
V: TRBV7-9; J: TRBJ2-7; D: TRBD1; size: -; DNA: TGTGCCAGCAGCTTAGTTGTTGGGACAGGGTCCACCGAGCAGTACTTC; CDR3: CASSLVVGTGSTEQYF
V: TRBV7-8; J: TRBJ1-3; D: -; size: -; DNA: TGTGCCAGCAGCACAGACTCTGGAAACACCATATATTTT; CDR3: CASSTDSGNTIYF
V: TRBV6-5; J: TRBJ1-2; D: -; size: -; DNA: TGTGCCAGCAGTCCTCCCTGGGGGGTCGGTGGCTACACCTTC; CDR3: CASSPPWGVGGYTF
V: TRBV2; J: TRBJ2-5; D: -; size: -; DNA: TGTGCCAGCAGCTTCACCGGGACATTCCAAGAGACCCAGTACTTC; CDR3: CASSFTGTFQETQYF
V: TRBV9; J: TRBJ2-2; D: TRBD2; size: few; DNA: TGTGCCAGCAGCCCTAGCGGGAGAAGGGGGACCGGGGAGCTGTTTTTT; CDR3: CASSPSGRRGTGELFF
V: TRBV12-2; J: TRBJ2-5; D: -; size: few; DNA: TGTGCAAGTCGCTTAGCGGGACAGGGTGAAAGGGAGACCCAGTACTTC; CDR3: CASRLAGQGERETQYF
V: TRBV6-1; J: TRBJ1-5; D: -; size: -; DNA: TGTGCCAGCAGTGAACGGGGGGGAGGGCAGCCCCAGCATTTT; CDR3: CASSERGGGQPQHF
V: TRBV13; J: TRBJ2-3; D: TRBD2; size: -; DNA: TGTGCCAGCCCTAATATGCGGGGGGCCCCGACAGATACGCAGTATTTT; CDR3: CASPNMRGAPTDTQYF
V: TRBV5-8; J: TRBJ2-1; D: TRBD2; size: -; DNA: TGTGCCAGCAGCTTGGCCCGCGGGAGCTCCTACAATGAGCAGTTCTTC; CDR3: CASSLARGSSYNEQFF
V: TRBV23-1; J: TRBJ1-1; D: -; size: -; DNA: TGCGCCAGCAGTCAATCGTCCTCGCGGGGCATGTGTGCTTTCTTT; CDR3: CASSQSSSRGMCAFF
V: TRBV10-1; J: TRBJ2-2; D: -; size: -; DNA: TGCGCCAGCATGGGCCAAAACACCGGGGAGCTGTTTTTT; CDR3: CASMGQNTGELFF
V: TRBV30; J: TRBJ2-1; D: -; size: few; DNA: TGTGCCTGGAGCAGTGGGGGCTTACTCAATGAGCAGTTCTTC; CDR3: CAWSSGGLLNEQFF
V: TRBV6-1; J: TRBJ2-3; D: -; size: -; DNA: TGTGCCAGCAGTGATAGGAGGGGGGGGACAGATACGCAGTATTTT; CDR3: CASSDRRGGTDTQYF
V: TRBV5-1; J: TRBJ2-3; D: -; size: -; DNA: TGCGCCAGCAGCTTGATGGGGGCAGGGGATACGCAGTATTTT; CDR3: CASSLMGAGDTQYF
V: TRBV6-4; J: TRBJ1-2; D: TRBD1; size: -; DNA: TGTGCCAGCAGTGACCCACGGACAGGTCGAAATGGCTACACCTTC; CDR3: CASSDPRTGRNGYTF
V: TRBV4-1; J: TRBJ2-1; D: TRBD2; size: -; DNA: TGCGCCAGCAGCCAAGATGGGGGGACTAGCGACTCCTACAATGAGCAGTTCTTC; CDR3: CASSQDGGTSDSYNEQFF
V: TRBV5-1; J: TRBJ1-1; D: -; size: -; DNA: TGCGCCAGCAGCTCGGGCACAGGGATCGCCACTGAAGCTTTCTTT; CDR3: CASSSGTGIATEAFF
V: TRBV30; J: TRBJ1-2; D: -; size: -; DNA: TGTGCCTGGAGTGTACGAGCGGGGGGGGCCACGAAAAACTATGGCTACACCTTC; CDR3: CAWSVRAGGATKNYGYTF
V: TRBV2; J: TRBJ1-2; D: -; size: -; DNA: TGTGCCGGAGCGGAGGGTAACGGCTATGGCTACACCTTC; CDR3: CAGAEGNGYGYTF
V: TRBV27; J: TRBJ2-1; D: TRBD2; size: -; DNA: TGTGCCAGCAGTTCCTTAGCGGGAGTTTTGGACAATGAGCAGTTCTTC; CDR3: CASSSLAGVLDNEQFF
V: TRBV10-2; J: TRBJ1-5; D: -; size: -; DNA: TGCGCCAGCAGTGAGATGAGTGTGAATCAGCCCCAGCATTTT; CDR3: CASSEMSVNQPQHF
V: TRBV2; J: TRBJ2-2; D: -; size: -; DNA: TGTGCCAGCAGTGAAGAGGACATAGGTTTAACCGGGGAGCTGTTTTTT; CDR3: CASSEEDIGLTGELFF
V: TRBV5-4; J: TRBJ2-1; D: TRBD1; size: -; DNA: TGTGCCAGCAGAGGGACAGCAGACAATGAGCAGTTCTTC; CDR3: CASRGTADNEQFF
V: TRBV7-2; J: TRBJ2-2; D: TRBD2; size: -; DNA: TGTGCCAGCAGCCCCCTAGGACTAGCGGGAGACCAGACCGGGGAGCTGTTTTTT; CDR3: CASSPLGLAGDQTGELFF
V: TRBV4-2; J: TRBJ2-7; D: TRBD1; size: -; DNA: TGTGCCAGCAGCATCCGAGGGGGGACAGGGAGATCCTACGAGCAGTACTTC; CDR3: CASSIRGGTGRSYEQYF
V: TRBV30; J: TRBJ2-1; D: TRBD2; size: -; DNA: TGTGCCTGGAGTTTGTGGACTAGCGGGAGGGGGCCCAATGAGCAGTTCTTC; CDR3: CAWSLWTSGRGPNEQFF
V: TRBV5-6; J: TRBJ2-3; D: TRBD2; size: -; DNA: TGTGCCAGCAGCCCGGGACTAGCTTTTAGTACAGATACGCAGTATTTT; CDR3: CASSPGLAFSTDTQYF